The rows below give T cell receptor beta chains drawn from one sample of a study of cytomegalovirus exposure and HLA in healthy donors. TCRdb keeps only in-frame clones here, not all; method: immunoSEQ multiplex PCR. The sample gives approximately 92,000 clones, 60% to 80% of which show up once; 7.3% is in the top ten. Sequenced material: PBMCs. Receptor source: a man aged 50 to 59 in good health and CMV-seropositive. The CDR3 runs from the conserved cysteine through the conserved F or W. The order of the fields is clone size, J gene, V gene, D gene, CDR3 protein, CDR3 DNA. D genes are given only for firm matches. Part of the rows lack a size; the others show once, few, many or a class for expanded clones.

>.|TRBJ2-2|TRBV5-6|.
CASSSLRTANTGELFF
TGTGCCAGCAGCAGCCTAAGGACAGCGAACACCGGGGAGCTGTTTTTT
>.|TRBJ2-3|TRBV29-1|TRBD2
CSVEGTSGVTDTQYF
TGCAGCGTTGAGGGGACTAGCGGGGTCACTGATACGCAGTATTTT
>.|TRBJ2-2|TRBV28|.
CASTPTRWGRPNTGELFF
TGTGCCAGCACCCCGACGAGATGGGGCAGACCGAACACCGGGGAGCTGTTTTTT
>.|TRBJ1-1|TRBV6-5|.
CASSYLRGPMNTEAFF
TGTGCCAGCAGTTACCTCAGGGGCCCCATGAACACTGAAGCTTTCTTT
>.|TRBJ2-1|TRBV5-6|TRBD1
CASSLLGTGDSFEQFF
TGTGCCAGCAGCTTGTTGGGGACAGGGGATTCTTTTGAGCAGTTCTTC
>once|TRBJ1-3|TRBV9|TRBD1
CASSADRGGNTIYF
TGTGCCAGCAGCGCGGACAGGGGTGGAAACACCATATATTTT
>.|TRBJ1-2|TRBV25-1|.
CASSIQGGGYTF
TGTGCCAGCAGTATACAGGGAGGGGGCTACACCTTC
>few|TRBJ1-6|TRBV5-6|.
CASSLRVAPGNSPLNF
.
>.|TRBJ2-7|TRBV27|TRBD1
CASSSSGTGGDEQYF
TGTGCCAGCAGTTCCTCCGGGACAGGGGGCGACGAGCAGTACTTC
>.|TRBJ1-4|TRBV7-9|.
CASSPRSFAVQEKLFF
TGTGCCAGCAGCCCCCGAAGTTTCGCGGTCCAAGAAAAACTGTTTTTT
>.|TRBJ1-4|TRBV6-1|.
CASSDGSGGTNEKLFF
TGTGCCAGCAGTGACGGTAGTGGGGGCACTAATGAAAAACTGTTTTTT
>.|TRBJ2-2|TRBV7-7|TRBD1
CASSSGTGGAGELFF
TGTGCTAGCAGCTCCGGGACAGGGGGTGCCGGGGAGCTGTTTTTT
>.|TRBJ1-1|TRBV4-3|.
CASSQERDTEAFF
TGCGCCAGCAGCCAAGAACGGGACACTGAAGCTTTCTTT
>.|TRBJ2-3|TRBV9|TRBD2
CASSATSGGNTDTQYF
TGTGCCAGCAGCGCGACTAGCGGGGGAAACACAGATACGCAGTATTTT
>once|TRBJ1-5|TRBV14|TRBD1
CASNLQGFCNQPQHF
TGTGCCAGCAACCTACAGGGGTTTTGCAATCAGCCCCAGCATTTT
>.|TRBJ1-3|TRBV18|.
CASSPTDTTGNTIYF
TGTGCCAGCTCACCAACGGACACAACAGGAAACACCATATATTTT
>.|TRBJ1-2|TRBV19|TRBD1
CASSTRQGNGGYGYTF
TGTGCCAGTAGTACCCGACAGGGAAACGGGGGCTATGGCTACACCTTC
>.|TRBJ2-7|TRBV27|TRBD2
CASSVGTSGFFEQYF
TGTGCCAGCAGTGTGGGTACTAGCGGATTCTTCGAGCAGTACTTC
>.|TRBJ1-4|TRBV6-5|TRBD1
CASSRTGASNEKLFF
TGTGCCAGCAGTCGAACAGGGGCTTCTAATGAAAAACTGTTTTTT
>once|TRBJ2-2|TRBV7-3|TRBD2
CASIAGGSTGELFF
TGTGCCAGCATAGCGGGGGGGAGCACCGGGGAGCTGTTTTTT
>.|TRBJ1-2|TRBV4-3|.
CASSQARLDYGYTF
TGCGCCAGCAGCCAAGCCAGGTTGGACTATGGCTACACCTTC
>.|TRBJ2-2|TRBV5-4|.
CASSLATNTGELFF
TGTGCCAGCAGCTTGGCCACGAACACCGGGGAGCTGTTTTTT
>.|TRBJ1-1|TRBV27|TRBD1
CASSTSGGGTEAFF
TGTGCCAGCAGTACCTCAGGGGGAGGAACTGAAGCTTTCTTT
>.|TRBJ2-2|TRBV5-6|.
CASSLVSGNTGELFF
TGTGCCAGCAGCTTGGTTAGCGGTAACACCGGGGAGCTGTTTTTT
>.|TRBJ2-3|TRBV7-9|TRBD1
CSSSSSWTGSTDTQYF
TGTTCCAGCAGCTCCAGCTGGACAGGCAGCACAGATACGCAGTATTTT
>.|TRBJ1-6|TRBV4-3|.
CASSQAGTPNSPLHF
TGCGCCAGCAGCCAAGCCGGGACACCTAATTCACCCCTCCACTTT
>few|TRBJ1-1|TRBV7-9|TRBD1
CASDGQGDTEAFF
TGTGCCAGCGACGGACAGGGAGACACTGAAGCTTTCTTT
>.|TRBJ2-1|TRBV7-9|TRBD2
CASSLGGINEQFF
TGTGCCAGCAGTCTCGGGGGGATCAATGAGCAGTTCTTC
>.|TRBJ1-4|TRBV29-1|.
CSVRSQGTNEKLFF
TGCAGCGTTCGCTCCCAGGGAACTAATGAAAAACTGTTTTTT
>few|TRBJ1-2|TRBV4-2|.
CASSQVGTDHGYTF
TGTGCCAGCAGCCAAGTTGGGACTGACCATGGCTACACCTTC
>.|TRBJ1-3|TRBV29-1|TRBD1
CSATGTVGNTIYF
TGCAGCGCTACCGGGACAGTGGGTAACACCATATATTTT
>.|TRBJ2-2|TRBV9|TRBD1
CASSVGVGTGMDTGELFF
TGTGCCAGCAGCGTAGGAGTGGGGACAGGGATGGACACCGGGGAGCTGTTTTTT
>.|TRBJ2-5|TRBV4-3|TRBD1
CASIFHWDRGLWETQYF
TGCGCCAGCATCTTCCATTGGGACAGGGGGCTATGGGAGACCCAGTACTTC
>.|TRBJ1-3|TRBV2|.
CASTQRDNLSGNTIYF
TGTGCCAGCACCCAGAGGGACAATCTCTCTGGAAACACCATATATTTT
>.|TRBJ1-2|TRBV6-5|TRBD1
CASRTGTGSYGYTF
TGTGCCAGCAGGACCGGGACAGGGAGCTATGGCTACACCTTC
>.|TRBJ1-5|TRBV14|.
CASRGSRPNLSNQPQHF
TGTGCCAGCCGCGGATCTCGACCCAACCTTAGCAATCAGCCCCAGCATTTT
>.|TRBJ1-5|TRBV14|.
CASSPDIYQPQNF
TGTGCCAGCAGCCCGGACATTTATCAGCCCCAGAATTTT
>.|TRBJ1-4|TRBV7-8|.
CASSLSLDEKLFF
TGTGCCAGCAGCTTAAGCTTAGATGAAAAACTGTTTTTT
>.|TRBJ2-5|TRBV10-3|.
CAISDPVGPRTQYF
TGTGCCATCAGTGACCCGGTGGGGCCGAGGACCCAGTACTTC
>.|TRBJ2-7|TRBV7-2|TRBD1
CASSLVGGEYEQYF
TGTGCCAGCAGCTTAGTAGGGGGCGAGTACGAGCAGTACTTC
>.|TRBJ2-1|TRBV5-8|.
CASSGQGSQEQFF
TGTGCCAGCAGCGGGCAGGGGTCTCAGGAGCAGTTCTTC
>few|TRBJ2-1|TRBV4-3|.
CASSQVVPGEGSYNEQFF
TGCGCCAGCAGCCAAGTCGTTCCGGGGGAAGGATCCTACAATGAGCAGTTCTTC
>few|TRBJ1-3|TRBV4-2|TRBD1
CASSQDWTGAGNTIYF
TGTGCCAGCAGCCAAGATTGGACAGGGGCCGGAAACACCATATATTTT
>.|TRBJ2-1|TRBV29-1|TRBD2
CSVYTGTSRYRSYNEQFF
TGCAGCGTTTACACCGGGACTAGCCGATATAGGTCCTACAATGAGCAGTTCTTC
>.|TRBJ1-2|TRBV28|.
CASSLSASGSYGYTF
TGTGCCAGCAGTTTATCGGCCTCGGGGAGTTATGGCTACACCTTC
>.|TRBJ1-5|TRBV7-6|.
CASSLAAGSNSNQPQHF
TGTGCCAGCAGCTTAGCCGCAGGGTCTAATAGCAATCAGCCCCAGCATTTT
>.|TRBJ2-3|TRBV5-3|TRBD2
CARSLAYEGLAGGTDTQYF
TGTGCCAGAAGCTTGGCGTATGAGGGACTAGCGGGGGGCACAGATACGCAGTATTTT
>.|TRBJ1-5|TRBV19|TRBD1
CASPPRTINRDRQTSNQPQHF
TGTGCCAGTCCTCCGCGTACAATAAACCGGGACAGACAGACTAGCAATCAGCCCCAGCATTTT
>.|TRBJ2-1|TRBV6-5|.
CASSFSRDSEQFF
TGTGCCAGCAGTTTTAGTCGCGACTCTGAGCAGTTCTTC
>.|TRBJ1-6|TRBV9|TRBD1
CASSVEGAVDSPLHF
TGTGCCAGCAGCGTGGAGGGGGCGGTGGATTCACCCCTCCACTTT
>.|TRBJ2-7|TRBV4-2|.
CASSQGMDRAATMQYF
TGTGCCAGCAGCCAAGGTATGGACAGAGCTGCTACGATGCAGTACTTC
>once|TRBJ1-1|TRBV4-3|TRBD1
CASSRTGTGLKSEAFF
TGCGCCAGCAGCCGTACCGGGACAGGGTTAAAATCTGAAGCTTTCTTT
>.|TRBJ2-3|TRBV5-6|.
CASSLSGGTDTQYF
TGTGCCAGCAGCTTGTCCGGGGGCACAGATACGCAGTATTTT
>.|TRBJ1-3|TRBV28|.
CASRVPLTGNTIYF
TGTGCCAGTAGAGTCCCATTAACTGGAAACACCATATATTTT